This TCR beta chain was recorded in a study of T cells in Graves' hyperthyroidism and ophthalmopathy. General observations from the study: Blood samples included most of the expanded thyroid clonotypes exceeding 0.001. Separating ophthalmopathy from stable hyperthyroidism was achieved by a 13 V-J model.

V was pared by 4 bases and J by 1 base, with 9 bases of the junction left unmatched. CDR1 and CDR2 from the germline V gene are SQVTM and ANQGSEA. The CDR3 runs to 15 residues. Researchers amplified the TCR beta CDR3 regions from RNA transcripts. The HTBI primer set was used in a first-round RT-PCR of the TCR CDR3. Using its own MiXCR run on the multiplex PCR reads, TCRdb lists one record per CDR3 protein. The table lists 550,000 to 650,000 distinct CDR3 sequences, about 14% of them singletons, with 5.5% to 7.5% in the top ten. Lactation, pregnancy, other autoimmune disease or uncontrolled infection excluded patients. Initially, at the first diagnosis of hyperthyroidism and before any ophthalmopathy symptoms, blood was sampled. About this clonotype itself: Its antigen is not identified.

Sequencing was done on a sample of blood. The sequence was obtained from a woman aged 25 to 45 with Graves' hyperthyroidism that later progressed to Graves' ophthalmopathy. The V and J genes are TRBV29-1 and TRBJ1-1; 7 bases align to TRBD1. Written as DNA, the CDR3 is TGCAGCGTTGGAGACAGGGAGGGGGCGAACACTGAAGCTTTCTTT. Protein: CSVGDREGANTEAFF.